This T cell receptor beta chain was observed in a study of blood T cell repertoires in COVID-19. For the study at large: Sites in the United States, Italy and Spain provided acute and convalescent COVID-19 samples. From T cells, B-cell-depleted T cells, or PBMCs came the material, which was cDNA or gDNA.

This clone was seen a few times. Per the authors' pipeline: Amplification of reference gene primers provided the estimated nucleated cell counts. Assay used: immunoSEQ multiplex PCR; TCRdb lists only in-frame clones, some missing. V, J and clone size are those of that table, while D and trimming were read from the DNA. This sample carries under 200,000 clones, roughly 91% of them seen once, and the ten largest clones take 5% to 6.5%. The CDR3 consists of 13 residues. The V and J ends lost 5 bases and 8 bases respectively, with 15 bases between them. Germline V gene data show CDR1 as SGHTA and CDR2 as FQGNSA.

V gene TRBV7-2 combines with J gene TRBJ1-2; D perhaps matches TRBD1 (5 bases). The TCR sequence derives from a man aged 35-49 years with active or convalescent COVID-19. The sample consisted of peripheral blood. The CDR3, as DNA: TGTGCCAGCAGCCGGGGGGGACCCGGCGGCTACACCTTC. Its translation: CASSRGGPGGYTF. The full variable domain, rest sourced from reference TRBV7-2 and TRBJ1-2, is GAGVSQSPSNKVTEKGKDVELRCDPISGHTALYWYRQSLGQGLEFLIYFQGNSAPDKSGLPSDRFSAERTGGSVSTLTIQRTQQEDSAVYLCASSRGGPGGYTFGSGTRLTVV.